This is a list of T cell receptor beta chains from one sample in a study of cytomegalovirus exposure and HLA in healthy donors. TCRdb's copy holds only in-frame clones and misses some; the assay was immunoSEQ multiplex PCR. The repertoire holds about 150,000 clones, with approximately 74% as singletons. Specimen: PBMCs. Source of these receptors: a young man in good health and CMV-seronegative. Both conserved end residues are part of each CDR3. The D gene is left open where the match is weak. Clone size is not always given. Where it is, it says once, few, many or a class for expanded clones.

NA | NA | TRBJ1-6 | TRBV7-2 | TGTGCCAGCAGCTTAGGCGGAACCTCTTCACCCCTCCACTTT | CASSLGGTSSPLHF
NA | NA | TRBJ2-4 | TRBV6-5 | TGTGCCAGCAGTTACATGGCGGGATCCAAAAACATTCAGTACTTC | CASSYMAGSKNIQYF
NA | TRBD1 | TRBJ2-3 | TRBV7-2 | TGTGCCAGCAGCTCCCGGACAGGGGGTACGCAGTATTTT | CASSSRTGGTQYF
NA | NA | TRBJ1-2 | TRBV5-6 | TGTGCCAGCAGCTTCGGACAGTTATATGGCTACACCTTC | CASSFGQLYGYTF
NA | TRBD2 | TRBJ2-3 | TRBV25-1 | TGTGCCAGCAGTGATCTCTCCCTAGCGGGGTCCACAGATACGCAGTATTTT | CASSDLSLAGSTDTQYF
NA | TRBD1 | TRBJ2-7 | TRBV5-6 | TGTGCCAGCAGCCGATCCCGACAGGGGGCCCCACCCTACGAGCAGTACTTC | CASSRSRQGAPPYEQYF
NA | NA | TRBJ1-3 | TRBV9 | TGTGCCAGCAGCGTAGAAGCGGGGGGCGCGTACACCATATATTTT | CASSVEAGGAYTIYF
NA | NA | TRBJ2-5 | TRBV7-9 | TGTGCCAGCAGCTTAGACGGAGGGAAATACCAAGAGACCCAGTACTTC | CASSLDGGKYQETQYF
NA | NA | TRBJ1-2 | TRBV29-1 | TGCAGCGTTGAAGATCTCAGGGGAAACTATGGCTACACCTTC | CSVEDLRGNYGYTF
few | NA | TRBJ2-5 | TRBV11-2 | TGTGCCAGCACCCCGAGGAGAGGTATCCAAGAGACCCAGTACTTC | CASTPRRGIQETQYF
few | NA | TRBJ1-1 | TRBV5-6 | TGTGCCAGCAGCTCGGCCGTTTCGGGGAACACTGAAGCTTTCTTT | CASSSAVSGNTEAFF
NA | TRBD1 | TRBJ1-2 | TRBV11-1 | TGTGCCAGCAGCCCTAGATCGGACAGGCCCTATGGCTACACCTTC | CASSPRSDRPYGYTF
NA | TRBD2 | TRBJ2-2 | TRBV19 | TGTGCCAGTACTCAGCCGGGGGGCACCGGGGAGCTGTTTTTT | CASTQPGGTGELFF
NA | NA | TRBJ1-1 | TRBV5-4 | TGTGCCAGCAGCTTGTCTTATGGGCAGAAGAACACTGAAGCTTTCTTT | CASSLSYGQKNTEAFF
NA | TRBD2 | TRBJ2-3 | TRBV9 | TGTGCCAGCAGCGCCCCTAGCGGGGCTAGCACAGATACGCAGTATTTT | CASSAPSGASTDTQYF
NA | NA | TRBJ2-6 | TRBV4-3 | TGCGCCAGCAGCCAGGGTTTCCGGGGATCTGGGGCCAACGTCCTGACTTTC | CASSQGFRGSGANVLTF
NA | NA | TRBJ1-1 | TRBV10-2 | TGCGCCAGCAGTGACCCGGGATACACTGAAGCTTTCTTT | CASSDPGYTEAFF